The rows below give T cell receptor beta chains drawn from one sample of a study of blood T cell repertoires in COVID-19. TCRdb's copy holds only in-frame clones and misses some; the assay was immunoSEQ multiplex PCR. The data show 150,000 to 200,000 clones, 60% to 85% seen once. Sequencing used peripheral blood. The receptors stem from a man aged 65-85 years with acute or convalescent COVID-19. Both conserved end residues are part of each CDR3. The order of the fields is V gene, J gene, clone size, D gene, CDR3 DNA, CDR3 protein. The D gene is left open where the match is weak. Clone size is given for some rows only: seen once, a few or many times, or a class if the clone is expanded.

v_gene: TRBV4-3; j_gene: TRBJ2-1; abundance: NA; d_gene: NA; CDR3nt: TGCGCCAGCAGCCAGAGACGGTGGGCGCCGAGCTCCTACAATGAGCAGTTCTTC; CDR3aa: CASSQRRWAPSSYNEQFF
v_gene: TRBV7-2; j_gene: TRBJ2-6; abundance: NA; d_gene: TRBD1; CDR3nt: TGTGCCAGCAGCTCAGGGGGCTCTGGGGCCAACGTCCTGACTTTC; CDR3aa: CASSSGGSGANVLTF
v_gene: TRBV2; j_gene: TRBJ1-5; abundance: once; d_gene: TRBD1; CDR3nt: TGTGCCAGCAGTAGGACAGGGGCCGGTCAGCCCCAGCATTTT; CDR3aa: CASSRTGAGQPQHF
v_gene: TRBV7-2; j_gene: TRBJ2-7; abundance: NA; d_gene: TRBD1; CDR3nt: TGTGCCAGCAGGACCGGGACAGGGTTCTACGAGCAGTACTTC; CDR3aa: CASRTGTGFYEQYF
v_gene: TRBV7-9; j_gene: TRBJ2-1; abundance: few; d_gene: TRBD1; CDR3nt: TGTGCCAGCAGCCCGCCGGGACAGGGTTACAATGAGCAGTTCTTC; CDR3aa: CASSPPGQGYNEQFF
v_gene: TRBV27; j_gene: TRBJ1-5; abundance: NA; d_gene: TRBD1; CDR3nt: TGTGCCAGCAGTTTAGATAGCAGGGGGGGCAATCAGCCCCAGCATTTT; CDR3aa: CASSLDSRGGNQPQHF
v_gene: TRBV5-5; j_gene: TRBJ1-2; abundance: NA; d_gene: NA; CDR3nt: TGTGCCAGCAGCTTGGACCCAGTGAACTATGGCTACACCTTC; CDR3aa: CASSLDPVNYGYTF
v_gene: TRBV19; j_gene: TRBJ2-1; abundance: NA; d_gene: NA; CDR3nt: TGTGCCAGTAGTATAGGGGAGAGGCGTGAGCAGTTCTTC; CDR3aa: CASSIGERREQFF
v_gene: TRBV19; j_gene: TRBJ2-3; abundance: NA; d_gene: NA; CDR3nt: TGTGCCAGTAGTACGCAGTCACAAGATACGCAGTATTTT; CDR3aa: CASSTQSQDTQYF
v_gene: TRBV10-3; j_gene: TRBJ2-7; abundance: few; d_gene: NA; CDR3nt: TGTGCCACCACTAAACATGAGACCTACGAGCAGTACTTC; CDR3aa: CATTKHETYEQYF
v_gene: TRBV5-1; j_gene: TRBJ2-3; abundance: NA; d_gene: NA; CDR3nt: TGCGCCAGCCAATTGGCACTGGGGGGTTTGGGAGATACGCAGTATTTT; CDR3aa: CASQLALGGLGDTQYF
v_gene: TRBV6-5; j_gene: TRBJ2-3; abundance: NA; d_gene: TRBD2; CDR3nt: TGTGCCAGCAGCTCGCGGGGGGGGGCAGATACGCAGTATTTT; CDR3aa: CASSSRGGADTQYF
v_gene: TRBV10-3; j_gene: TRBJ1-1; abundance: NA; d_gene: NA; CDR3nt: TGTGCCATCAGTGAGTTGCAAACAGTGAACACTGAAGCTTTCTTT; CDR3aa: CAISELQTVNTEAFF
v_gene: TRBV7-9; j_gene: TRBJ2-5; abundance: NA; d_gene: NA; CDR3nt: TGTGCCAGCAGCTTCCAGACAGGTGAAGTTGAGACCCAGTACTTC; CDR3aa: CASSFQTGEVETQYF
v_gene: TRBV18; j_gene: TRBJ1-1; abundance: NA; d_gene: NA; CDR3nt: TGTGCCAGCTCCCCCACCGGGAGGGGACACACTGAAGCTTTCTTT; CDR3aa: CASSPTGRGHTEAFF
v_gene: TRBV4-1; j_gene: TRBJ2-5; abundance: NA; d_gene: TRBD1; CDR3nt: TGCGCCAGCAGCCAAGAGGGACAGAAACAGACCCAGTACTTC; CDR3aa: CASSQEGQKQTQYF
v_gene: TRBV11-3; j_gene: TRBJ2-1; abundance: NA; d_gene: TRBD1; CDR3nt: TGTGCCAGCAGCACCCGGACAGGGGGCGCAGTCGATGAGCAGTTCTTC; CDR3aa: CASSTRTGGAVDEQFF
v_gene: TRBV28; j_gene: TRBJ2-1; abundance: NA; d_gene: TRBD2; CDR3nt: TGTGCCAGCAGTTTATACCTAGCGGGAGTCAATGAGCAGTTCTTC; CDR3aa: CASSLYLAGVNEQFF
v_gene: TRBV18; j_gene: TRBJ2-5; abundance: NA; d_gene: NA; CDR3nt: TGTGCCAGCTCACCCAGAGCGGCCCAGTACTTC; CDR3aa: CASSPRAAQYF
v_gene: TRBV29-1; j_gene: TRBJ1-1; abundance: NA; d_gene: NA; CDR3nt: TGCAGCGTTGAGTTCCGGGAGGGAACTGAAGCTTTCTTT; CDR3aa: CSVEFREGTEAFF
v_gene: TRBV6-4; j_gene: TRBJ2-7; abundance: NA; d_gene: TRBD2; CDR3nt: TGTGCCAGCAGTGGCCCCCGGGGGGGCCCCTCCTACGAGCAGTACTTC; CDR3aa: CASSGPRGGPSYEQYF
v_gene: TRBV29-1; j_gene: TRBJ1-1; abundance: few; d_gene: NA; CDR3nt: TGCAGCGTTACCCGACAGGACACACTGGGCACTGAAGCTTTCTTT; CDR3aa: CSVTRQDTLGTEAFF
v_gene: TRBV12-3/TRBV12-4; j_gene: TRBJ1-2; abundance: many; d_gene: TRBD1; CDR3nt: TGTGCCAGCAGTATGGGACAGTTCTATGGCTACACCTTC; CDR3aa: CASSMGQFYGYTF
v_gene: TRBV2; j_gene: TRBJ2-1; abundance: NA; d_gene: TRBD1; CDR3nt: TGTGCCAGCAGTTACGGACAGGTAAATGAGCAGTTCTTC; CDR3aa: CASSYGQVNEQFF
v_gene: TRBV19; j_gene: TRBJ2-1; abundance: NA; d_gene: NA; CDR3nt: TGTGCCAGTAGTGCCCAGGGGAATTCCTACAATGAGCAGTTCTTC; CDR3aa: CASSAQGNSYNEQFF
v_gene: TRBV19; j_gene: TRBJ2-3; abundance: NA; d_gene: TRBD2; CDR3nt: TGTGCCAGTAGTATAGACAGCGGGACCACAGATACGCAGTATTTT; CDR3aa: CASSIDSGTTDTQYF
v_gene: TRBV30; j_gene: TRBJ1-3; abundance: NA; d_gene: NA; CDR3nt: TGTGCCTGGGGCCCAATTCAGGGCGCGAACACCATATATTTT; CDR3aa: CAWGPIQGANTIYF
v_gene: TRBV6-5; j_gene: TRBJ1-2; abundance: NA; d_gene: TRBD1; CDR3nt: TGTGCCAGCAGGGTGGGACAGGGTAACTATGGCTACACCTTC; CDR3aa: CASRVGQGNYGYTF
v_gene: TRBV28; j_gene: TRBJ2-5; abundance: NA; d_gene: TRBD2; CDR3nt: TGTGCCAGCACCTTAGCGGGAGAGGGAGAGACCCAGTACTTC; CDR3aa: CASTLAGEGETQYF
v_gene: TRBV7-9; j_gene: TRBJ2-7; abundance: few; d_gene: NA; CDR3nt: TGTGCCAGCAGCCCCCGCCAGGTGGAGGGAGCCTACGAGCAGTACTTC; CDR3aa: CASSPRQVEGAYEQYF
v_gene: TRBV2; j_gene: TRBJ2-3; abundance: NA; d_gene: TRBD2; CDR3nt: TGTGCCAGCAGTGATTTGGGGACTAGCGGGGGGGTCACAGATACGCAGTATTTT; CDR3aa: CASSDLGTSGGVTDTQYF
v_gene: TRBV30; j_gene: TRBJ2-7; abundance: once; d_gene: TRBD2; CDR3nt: TGTGCCTGGAGCGGACTAGCGGGAGGCGAGCAGTACTTC; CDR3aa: CAWSGLAGGEQYF
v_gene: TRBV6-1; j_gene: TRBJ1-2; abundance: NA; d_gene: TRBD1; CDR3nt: TGTGCCAGCAGTGAAAAACCCACCGGGACAGGAGGATATGGCTACACCTTC; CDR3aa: CASSEKPTGTGGYGYTF
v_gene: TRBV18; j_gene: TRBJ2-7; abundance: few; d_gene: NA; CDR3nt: TGTGCCAGCTCATCCTACCCGGGCTACGAGCAGTACTTC; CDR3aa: CASSSYPGYEQYF
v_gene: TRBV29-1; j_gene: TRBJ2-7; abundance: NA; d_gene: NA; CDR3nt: TGCAGCGTTGGTGCTAGCGACTCCTACGAGCAGTACTTC; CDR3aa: CSVGASDSYEQYF
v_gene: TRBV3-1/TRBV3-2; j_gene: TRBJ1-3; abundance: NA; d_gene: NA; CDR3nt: TGTGCCAGCAGCCAAGTGGGGGGGAGCTCTGGAAACACCATATATTTT; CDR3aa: CASSQVGGSSGNTIYF
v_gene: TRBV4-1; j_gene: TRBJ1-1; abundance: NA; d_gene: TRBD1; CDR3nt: TGCGCCAGCAGCCGAGCGACAGGGTTTGCGTATGAAGCTTTCTTT; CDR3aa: CASSRATGFAYEAFF
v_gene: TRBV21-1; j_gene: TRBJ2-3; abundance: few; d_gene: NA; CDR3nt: TGTGCCAGCAGCGCCGAGCACAGCACCATTAGCACAGATACGCAGTATTTT; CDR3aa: CASSAEHSTISTDTQYF
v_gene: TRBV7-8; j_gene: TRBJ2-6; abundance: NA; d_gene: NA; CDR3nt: TGTGCCAGCAGCTTAATGGAGAGGGCAATCGTCTCTGGGGCCAACGTCCTGACTTTC; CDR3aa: CASSLMERAIVSGANVLTF
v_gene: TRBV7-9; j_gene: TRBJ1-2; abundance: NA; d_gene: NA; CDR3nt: TGTGCCAGCAGCTTAGCCCAGGGGTCCTATGGCTACACCTTC; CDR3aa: CASSLAQGSYGYTF
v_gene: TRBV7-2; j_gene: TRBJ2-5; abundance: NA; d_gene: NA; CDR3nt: TGTGCCAGCAGCTTTAAGGGGTCCGGGACCCAGTACTTC; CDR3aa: CASSFKGSGTQYF
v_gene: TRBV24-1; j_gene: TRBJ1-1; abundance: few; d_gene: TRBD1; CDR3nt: TGTGCCACCAGTGATTTCGGACAGGACCCTGAAGCTTTCTTT; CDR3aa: CATSDFGQDPEAFF
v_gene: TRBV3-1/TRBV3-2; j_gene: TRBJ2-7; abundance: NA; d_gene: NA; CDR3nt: TGTGCCAGCAGCCATGGGGGGTTCGAGCAGTACTTC; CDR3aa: CASSHGGFEQYF
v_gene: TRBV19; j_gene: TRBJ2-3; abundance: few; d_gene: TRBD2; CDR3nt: TGTGCCAGTAGTATGCTCCGAGCGGGAGGCACAGATACGCAGTATTTT; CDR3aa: CASSMLRAGGTDTQYF
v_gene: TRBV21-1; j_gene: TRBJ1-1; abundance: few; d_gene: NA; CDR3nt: TGTGCCAGCAGAACACACAGGGGGAGCGAATCCACTGAAGCTTTCTTT; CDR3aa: CASRTHRGSESTEAFF
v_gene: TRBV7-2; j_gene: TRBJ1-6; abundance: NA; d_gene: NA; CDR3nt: TGTGCCAGCAGCTTAATGAGGCAGGGCGAATCAATTCGGGCCCTCCACTTT; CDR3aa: CASSLMRQGESIRALHF
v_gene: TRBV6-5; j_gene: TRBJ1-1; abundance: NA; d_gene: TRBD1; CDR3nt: TGTGCCAGTCGTAACAGGGGGCACACTGAAGCTTTCTTT; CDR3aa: CASRNRGHTEAFF
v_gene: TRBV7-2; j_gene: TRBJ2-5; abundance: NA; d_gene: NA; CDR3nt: TGTGCCAGCAGCCTCCTGGCAGGGAGGGAGACCCAGTACTTC; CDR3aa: CASSLLAGRETQYF